These T cell receptor beta chains were read from a single sample in a study of blood T cell repertoires in COVID-19. Only in-frame clones appear in the TCRdb table, and some are missing; sequencing was by immunoSEQ multiplex PCR. The table records fewer than 75,000 clones, approximately 79% of them present only once. Specimen: peripheral blood. The origin of the receptors is a woman aged 55-75 years with acute or convalescent COVID-19. The CDR3 runs from the conserved cysteine through the conserved F or W. The D gene is left open where the match is weak. Clone size appears in some rows only: once, few, many, or a class for an expanded clone.

J gene: TRBJ2-1; clone size: -; D gene: TRBD1; V gene: TRBV30; CDR3 protein: CAWSQTGETEQFF; CDR3 DNA: TGTGCCTGGAGCCAGACAGGGGAAACTGAGCAGTTCTTC
J gene: TRBJ1-4; clone size: -; D gene: -; V gene: TRBV9; CDR3 protein: CASSAGTTNEKLFF; CDR3 DNA: TGTGCCAGCAGCGCGGGGACAACTAATGAAAAACTGTTTTTT
J gene: TRBJ1-5; clone size: few; D gene: -; V gene: TRBV27; CDR3 protein: CASSPQGTNQPQHF; CDR3 DNA: TGTGCCAGCAGTCCACAGGGCACGAATCAGCCCCAGCATTTT
J gene: TRBJ1-2; clone size: -; D gene: -; V gene: TRBV10-3; CDR3 protein: CAISESRESYGYTF; CDR3 DNA: TGTGCCATCAGTGAGTCGAGAGAGAGTTATGGCTACACCTTC
J gene: TRBJ2-2; clone size: -; D gene: -; V gene: TRBV7-2; CDR3 protein: CASSLADRSTGELFF; CDR3 DNA: TGTGCCAGCAGCTTAGCGGACAGATCCACCGGGGAGCTGTTTTTT
J gene: TRBJ2-7; clone size: -; D gene: -; V gene: TRBV6-2/TRBV6-3; CDR3 protein: CASSLQQGREQYF; CDR3 DNA: TGTGCCAGCAGCCTCCAACAGGGCAGAGAGCAGTACTTC
J gene: TRBJ1-2; clone size: -; D gene: TRBD1; V gene: TRBV6-5; CDR3 protein: CASSLGQGANGYTF; CDR3 DNA: TGTGCCAGCAGTCTCGGACAGGGGGCGAATGGCTACACCTTC
J gene: TRBJ1-3; clone size: -; D gene: -; V gene: TRBV11-2; CDR3 protein: CASLTIPGNTIYF; CDR3 DNA: TGTGCCAGCCTAACAATTCCCGGGAACACCATATATTTT
J gene: TRBJ1-2; clone size: -; D gene: -; V gene: TRBV2; CDR3 protein: CASSMENYGYTF; CDR3 DNA: TGTGCCAGCAGTATGGAGAACTATGGCTACACCTTC
J gene: TRBJ2-1; clone size: -; D gene: -; V gene: TRBV6-5; CDR3 protein: CASSLATEPNEQFF; CDR3 DNA: TGTGCCAGCAGTCTAGCGACAGAACCCAATGAGCAGTTCTTC
J gene: TRBJ2-1; clone size: -; D gene: TRBD2; V gene: TRBV5-4; CDR3 protein: CASSEKLAGDYNEQFF; CDR3 DNA: TGTGCCAGCAGCGAAAAACTAGCGGGGGACTACAATGAGCAGTTCTTC
J gene: TRBJ2-7; clone size: -; D gene: -; V gene: TRBV6-5; CDR3 protein: CASSSFSYEQYF; CDR3 DNA: TGTGCCAGCAGTTCCTTTTCTTACGAGCAGTACTTC
J gene: TRBJ2-4; clone size: -; D gene: TRBD1; V gene: TRBV2; CDR3 protein: CASNGDRGLINIQYF; CDR3 DNA: TGTGCCAGCAACGGAGACAGGGGGCTAATAAACATTCAGTACTTC
J gene: TRBJ1-4; clone size: -; D gene: -; V gene: TRBV3-1/TRBV3-2; CDR3 protein: CASSSWDMREKLFF; CDR3 DNA: TGTGCCAGCAGCTCTTGGGACATGCGGGAAAAACTGTTTTTT
J gene: TRBJ2-3; clone size: -; D gene: TRBD2; V gene: TRBV7-9; CDR3 protein: CASSPLGGSTDTQYF; CDR3 DNA: TGTGCCAGCAGCCCCCTGGGGGGGAGTACAGATACGCAGTATTTT
J gene: TRBJ2-7; clone size: -; D gene: TRBD1; V gene: TRBV7-9; CDR3 protein: CASRGQVGDEQYF; CDR3 DNA: TGTGCCAGCAGAGGACAGGTAGGGGACGAGCAGTACTTC
J gene: TRBJ2-1; clone size: -; D gene: TRBD1; V gene: TRBV19; CDR3 protein: CASSLRTGNEQFF; CDR3 DNA: TGTGCCAGTAGTCTACGGACAGGGAACGAGCAGTTCTTC
J gene: TRBJ2-7; clone size: -; D gene: TRBD2; V gene: TRBV5-1; CDR3 protein: CASSHQGTSGGEQYF; CDR3 DNA: TGCGCCAGCAGCCACCAAGGGACTAGCGGCGGAGAGCAGTACTTC
J gene: TRBJ1-3; clone size: once; D gene: -; V gene: TRBV2; CDR3 protein: CASTNGGSGNTIYF; CDR3 DNA: TGTGCCAGCACCAACGGGGGGAGTGGAAACACCATATATTTT
J gene: TRBJ1-5; clone size: -; D gene: TRBD1; V gene: TRBV2; CDR3 protein: CASSDRGGVGQPQHF; CDR3 DNA: TGTGCCAGCAGTGATCGAGGGGGCGTGGGTCAGCCCCAGCATTTT
J gene: TRBJ1-2; clone size: -; D gene: -; V gene: TRBV27; CDR3 protein: CASRPEGDPLGGYTF; CDR3 DNA: TGTGCCAGCAGACCCGAGGGGGACCCATTGGGTGGCTACACCTTC
J gene: TRBJ2-5; clone size: -; D gene: -; V gene: TRBV7-3; CDR3 protein: CASSLRRGETQYF; CDR3 DNA: TGTGCCAGCAGCTTAAGGCGGGGTGAGACCCAGTACTTC
J gene: TRBJ1-5; clone size: few; D gene: -; V gene: TRBV7-2; CDR3 protein: CASSRGGQYNQPQHF; CDR3 DNA: TGTGCCAGCAGCCGGGGTGGACAGTACAATCAGCCCCAGCATTTT
J gene: TRBJ1-5; clone size: -; D gene: -; V gene: TRBV15; CDR3 protein: CATSPRGAGNQPQHF; CDR3 DNA: TGTGCCACCAGTCCCCGGGGGGCTGGCAATCAGCCCCAGCATTTT
J gene: TRBJ1-2; clone size: -; D gene: -; V gene: TRBV7-9; CDR3 protein: CAILTGTANYGYTF; CDR3 DNA: TGTGCCATCCTAACAGGAACCGCTAACTATGGCTACACCTTC
J gene: TRBJ1-1; clone size: -; D gene: -; V gene: TRBV7-9; CDR3 protein: CASSLAGGLITEAFF; CDR3 DNA: TGTGCCAGCAGCTTAGCAGGGGGTCTGATCACTGAAGCTTTCTTT
J gene: TRBJ1-1; clone size: many; D gene: -; V gene: TRBV5-6; CDR3 protein: CASSLYRRLNTEAFF; CDR3 DNA: TGTGCCAGCAGCTTGTACAGACGGCTGAACACTGAAGCTTTCTTT
J gene: TRBJ1-1; clone size: -; D gene: TRBD1; V gene: TRBV6-5; CDR3 protein: CASSPDRGLTEAFF; CDR3 DNA: TGTGCCAGCAGCCCGGACAGGGGCCTCACTGAAGCTTTCTTT
J gene: TRBJ1-1; clone size: -; D gene: -; V gene: TRBV29-1; CDR3 protein: CSVRRGRNTEAFF; CDR3 DNA: TGCAGCGTTAGGAGGGGACGGAACACTGAAGCTTTCTTT
J gene: TRBJ2-7; clone size: -; D gene: TRBD2; V gene: TRBV4-2; CDR3 protein: CASSQATSGLYEQYF; CDR3 DNA: TGTGCCAGCAGCCAAGCAACTAGCGGCCTCTACGAGCAGTACTTC
J gene: TRBJ1-1; clone size: -; D gene: -; V gene: TRBV5-1; CDR3 protein: CASSPYGSLNTEAFF; CDR3 DNA: TGCGCCAGCAGCCCTTATGGGAGTCTGAACACTGAAGCTTTCTTT
J gene: TRBJ2-7; clone size: -; D gene: -; V gene: TRBV5-1; CDR3 protein: CASSLGVRDTVPEQYF; CDR3 DNA: TGCGCCAGCAGCTTGGGAGTCCGGGACACAGTTCCCGAGCAGTACTTC
J gene: TRBJ2-5; clone size: -; D gene: TRBD2; V gene: TRBV2; CDR3 protein: CASSEALVGGETQYF; CDR3 DNA: TGTGCCAGCAGTGAAGCTTTGGTGGGAGGGGAGACCCAGTACTTC
J gene: TRBJ1-2; clone size: -; D gene: TRBD1; V gene: TRBV10-2; CDR3 protein: CASEGTGYGYTF; CDR3 DNA: TGCGCCAGCGAGGGGACAGGCTATGGCTACACCTTC
J gene: TRBJ2-3; clone size: -; D gene: -; V gene: TRBV5-1; CDR3 protein: CASSQPMASLLADTQYF; CDR3 DNA: TGCGCCAGCAGCCAGCCCATGGCTAGCTTGTTAGCAGATACGCAGTATTTT
J gene: TRBJ2-2; clone size: few; D gene: -; V gene: TRBV5-4; CDR3 protein: CASSASSSDPGELFF; CDR3 DNA: TGTGCCAGCAGCGCCTCTTCTAGCGATCCCGGGGAGCTGTTTTTT
J gene: TRBJ2-3; clone size: -; D gene: TRBD2; V gene: TRBV7-6; CDR3 protein: CASSRPGGAQYF; CDR3 DNA: TGTGCCAGCAGCCGACCCGGGGGGGCGCAGTATTTT
J gene: TRBJ1-1; clone size: once; D gene: -; V gene: TRBV3-1/TRBV3-2; CDR3 protein: CASSQGAYEAFF; CDR3 DNA: TGTGCCAGCAGCCAAGGAGCCTATGAAGCTTTCTTT
J gene: TRBJ1-2; clone size: -; D gene: TRBD1; V gene: TRBV27; CDR3 protein: CASSPITPGQGIYGYTF; CDR3 DNA: TGTGCCAGCAGCCCCATTACCCCGGGACAGGGAATTTATGGCTACACCTTC
J gene: TRBJ2-3; clone size: once; D gene: TRBD2; V gene: TRBV11-2; CDR3 protein: CASSLEGGGTDTQYF; CDR3 DNA: TGTGCCAGCAGCTTAGAGGGGGGGGGCACAGATACGCAGTATTTT
J gene: TRBJ2-1; clone size: -; D gene: TRBD2; V gene: TRBV2; CDR3 protein: CASSVIAGGPRNEQFF; CDR3 DNA: TGTGCCAGCAGTGTGATAGCGGGGGGGCCTCGCAATGAGCAGTTCTTC
J gene: TRBJ1-1; clone size: -; D gene: -; V gene: TRBV11-3; CDR3 protein: CASSFRSNTEAFF; CDR3 DNA: TGTGCCAGCAGCTTCCGGAGTAACACTGAAGCTTTCTTT